This T cell receptor beta chain is from a study of identical twins. Study conclusions and caveats: Cord blood beta clonotypes present at high abundance carried fewer insertions; no such pattern appeared in memory repertoires.

The V gene's germline CDR1 is MNHEY and CDR2 SVGAGI. After removal of 2 bases from V and 4 bases from J, the junction contained 6 bases not matched to a gene. The CDR3 is 16 amino acids. TCRdb analysed the 5' RACE reads with MiXCR anew, one entry per CDR3 protein. There are about 470,000 distinct CDR3 sequences in the sample; approximately 24% occur only once, and about 2.7% lies in the top ten. With regard to this clonotype: Antigen: not known.

The same sample was also studied in work on T cells expressing NK-cell markers. That investigation notes: In sorted CD3+CD56+NKG2C+, CD3+CD56+NKG2C- and CD3+CD56-NKG2C+ T cells, TCR beta repertoires were obtained. Restriction of the sorted population to alpha-beta TCR T cells was achieved in several experiments with an anti-gamma-delta TCR antibody.

Sequenced sample: CD4+ T cells sorted from blood. The receptor comes from a young woman in good health. V usage is TRBV6-5 and J usage is TRBJ1-5, with TRBD1 identical over 9 bases. CDR3: CASSYGHRGPNQPQHF. In nucleotides, the CDR3 is TGTGCCAGCAGTTACGGTCACAGGGGGCCTAATCAGCCCCAGCATTTT.